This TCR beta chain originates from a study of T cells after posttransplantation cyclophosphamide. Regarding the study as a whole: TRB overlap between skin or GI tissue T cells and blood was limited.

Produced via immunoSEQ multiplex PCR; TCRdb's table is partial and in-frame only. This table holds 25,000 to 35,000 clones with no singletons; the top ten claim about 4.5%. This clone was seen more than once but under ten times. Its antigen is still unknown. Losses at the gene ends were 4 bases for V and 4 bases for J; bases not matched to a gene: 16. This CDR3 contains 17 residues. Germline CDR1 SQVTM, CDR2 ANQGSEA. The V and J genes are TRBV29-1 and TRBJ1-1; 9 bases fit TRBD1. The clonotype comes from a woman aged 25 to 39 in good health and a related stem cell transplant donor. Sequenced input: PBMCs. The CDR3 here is CSVGVLGRQGVGTEAFF. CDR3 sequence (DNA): TGCAGCGTTGGGGTTCTGGGGAGACAGGGGGTCGGCACTGAAGCTTTCTTT.